The entry below gives a single T cell receptor beta chain sequence along with its context. Assay used: immunoSEQ multiplex PCR; TCRdb lists only in-frame clones, some missing. Of about 15,000 clones detected, under 90% appear once; the ten largest clones hold about 9.5%. There are 14 residues in the CDR3. Unmatched junction bases numbered 3, after V lost 5 bases and J lost 2 bases. The germline V gene has CDR1 SGHNT and CDR2 YYREEE (reference sequence). The data were obtained in a study of technical replicates of blood from a handful of donors. This TCR came from a human donor in good health. Some clones in this sample may be carry-over from other donors' samples. This chain joins TRBV5-4 and TRBJ2-5; 10 nucleotides agree with TRBD2. Sequenced material: PBMCs. As DNA, the CDR3 is TGTGCCAGCAGGTCAGCGGGAGGGCAAGAGACCCAGTACTTC. Protein sequence: CASRSAGGQETQYF.